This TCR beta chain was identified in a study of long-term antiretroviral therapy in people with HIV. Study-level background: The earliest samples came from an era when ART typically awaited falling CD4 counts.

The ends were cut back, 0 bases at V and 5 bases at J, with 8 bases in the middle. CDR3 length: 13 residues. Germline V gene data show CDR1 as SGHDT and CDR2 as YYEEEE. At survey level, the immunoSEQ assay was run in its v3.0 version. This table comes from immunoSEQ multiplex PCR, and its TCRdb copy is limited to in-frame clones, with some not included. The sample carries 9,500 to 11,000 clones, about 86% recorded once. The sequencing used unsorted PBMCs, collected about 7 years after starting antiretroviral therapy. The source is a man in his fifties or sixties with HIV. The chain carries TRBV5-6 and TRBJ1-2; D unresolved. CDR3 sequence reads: CASSLAEDYGYTF. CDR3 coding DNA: TGTGCCAGCAGCTTGGCCGAGGATTATGGCTACACCTTC.